This T cell receptor beta chain came from a study of blood T cell repertoires in COVID-19. For the study at large: Sample material is recorded as cDNA or gDNA derived from T cells, B-cell-depleted T cells, or PBMCs.

This clone was observed once. TCRdb's table, derived via immunoSEQ multiplex PCR, lists solely in-frame clones and lacks some. The sample shows 180,000 or so clones, approximately 80% of them seen only once. Cohort assignment relied on participant-reported clinical history. Symptom resolution, clearance, or two negative PCRs marked the recovered donors of Cohort 3. The source of this sequence is a woman in her sixties or seventies who had recovered from COVID-19. The sample consisted of PBMCs or T cells enriched from blood (not recorded which).

In nucleotides, the CDR3 is TGTGCCAGCAGTTCCCCCCCAGCGGGTCAAGAGACCCAGTACTTC. This sequence encodes CASSSPPAGQETQYF. This chain uses TRBV6-2 or TRBV6-3 with TRBJ2-5; possible D gene TRBD2, 6 bases. Per the germline V gene, CDR1 is MNHEY and CDR2 is SVGEGT. CDR3 length: 15 residues. V lost 4 bases, J lost 2 bases, and 14 bases lay in between.